This T cell receptor (beta chain) stems from a study of PD-1 blockade in classical Hodgkin lymphoma. Study-level results: Reported findings placed baseline TCR diversity lower in newly diagnosed patients (compared with healthy donors). TCR diversity rose significantly by C4D1 in CD4+ but not CD8+ cells.

A word on this clone: The antigen remains unidentified.

TCRdb's table, derived via immunoSEQ multiplex PCR, lists solely in-frame clones and lacks some. The table has nearly 25,000 clones, about 72% seen once. Time point in this sample: cycle 4 day 1 (C4D1), after 5 to 7 weeks of nivolumab. Each patient experienced a relapse that followed autologous stem cell transplantation, and brentuximab vedotin exposure varied. CDR1 is SGHNT, CDR2 YYREEE, per germline (reference sequence). V lost 2 bases to trimming and J lost 4 bases; unmatched junction nucleotides: 8. The CDR3 extends over 16 amino acids. The sequencing used peripheral blood mononuclear cells (PBMCs), collected before the fourth cycle of nivolumab. This chain uses TRBV5-4 with TRBJ2-5; 10 bases are a match to TRBD2. This sequence originates from a human donor with classical Hodgkin lymphoma. Written as DNA, the CDR3 is TGTGCCAGCAGCTTAAGTAGCGGGGGGCGTAGAGAGACCCAGTACTTC. Its protein product is CASSLSSGGRRETQYF. The whole variable domain, filled in from reference TRBV5-4 and TRBJ2-5, reads ETGVTQSPTHLIKTRGQQVTLRCSSQSGHNTVSWYQQALGQGPQFIFQYYREEENGRGNFPPRFSGLQFPNYSSELNVNALELDDSALYLCASSLSSGGRRETQYFGPGTRLLVL.